This TCR beta chain stems from a study of a mutant IDH1 vaccine in newly diagnosed glioma. Background on the study: Onset of vaccination occurred 4-6 weeks following radiotherapy alone, or with temozolomide cycles.

Some clones are missing from TCRdb's copy, which holds only in-frame ones; the method was immunoSEQ multiplex PCR. The sample carries approximately 24,000 clones, around 73% recorded once. On this clone: The antigen is unknown.

This CDR3 region has 17 residues. Deletions cut 3 bases from V and 0 bases from J, with 17 bases between. CDR1 is SGDLS and CDR2 is YYNGEE in the germline V gene. The time point denotes: week 11, during vaccination. Doses comprised 300 ug of mutant IDH1 20-mer peptide each, plus topical imiquimod. Every donor had a new WHO grade 3 or 4 astrocytoma that was IDH1-mutant, with loss of nuclear ATRX. The J gene is TRBJ2-3, the V gene TRBV9; D uncertain. The sample in question was PBMCs, obtained from a glioma patient whose treatment included an IDH1 peptide vaccine. This receptor was obtained from a woman between 18 and 30 years old with glioma. The CDR3 loop reads CASSAPIGQASTDTQYF. Written as DNA, the CDR3 is TGTGCCAGCAGCGCCCCCATTGGGCAGGCTAGCACAGATACGCAGTATTTT. Combining the CDR3 with reference TRBV9 and TRBJ2-3 gives the whole variable domain DSGVTQTPKHLITATGQRVTLRCSPRSGDLSVYWYQQSLDQGLQFLIQYYNGEERAKGNILERFSAQQFPDLHSELNLSSLELGDSALYFCASSAPIGQASTDTQYFGPGTRLTVL.